This entry features one T cell receptor (beta chain) sequence. The entry originates in a study of blood T cell repertoires in COVID-19. In the study overall: Acute-phase and convalescent COVID-19 samples originated in the United States, Italy and Spain. From T cells, B-cell-depleted T cells, or PBMCs came the material, which was cDNA or gDNA.

The V gene's germline CDR1 is SEHNR and CDR2 FQNEAQ (reference sequence). CDR3 length: 15 amino acids. V was pared by 8 bases and J by 2 bases, with 9 bases of the junction left unmatched. Under the authors' procedure: Amplification of reference gene primers provided the estimated nucleated cell counts. Only in-frame clones appear in the TCRdb table, and some are missing; sequencing was by immunoSEQ multiplex PCR. That table furnishes V, J and clone size, whereas the DNA furnished D and trimming. The sample carries 70,000 to 95,000 clones, approximately 86% recorded once. The sequence derives from a woman in her 70s with active or convalescent COVID-19. The source material was peripheral blood. The chain joins TRBV7-9 to TRBJ2-3, with 8 bases identical to TRBD1. CDR3 DNA: TGTGCCAGCGGGGGTGACAGGGGCCCCACAGATACGCAGTATTTT. It yields the protein CASGGDRGPTDTQYF.